In this sample, the clone carrying this TCR beta chain turned up once. This sample was taken from a study of technical replicates of blood from a handful of donors. Clones were sequenced by immunoSEQ multiplex PCR, and TCRdb holds only the in-frame ones, with some missing. The sample yields around 83,000 clones, 90% to 95% seen once. J gave up 1 base and V 4 bases, and 8 bases lay outside the gene matches. Germline V CDR1 and CDR2: MGHRA, YSYEKL. The CDR3 loop spans 16 amino acids. The receptor comes from a human donor in good health. Sequencing used T cells isolated from PBMCs. This chain joins TRBV4-1 and TRBJ2-3, with 7 bases aligning to TRBD2. CDR3 in DNA: TGCGCCAGCAGCCCGCGGACTAGTCCGGGCACAGATACGCAGTATTTT. The encoded protein is CASSPRTSPGTDTQYF.